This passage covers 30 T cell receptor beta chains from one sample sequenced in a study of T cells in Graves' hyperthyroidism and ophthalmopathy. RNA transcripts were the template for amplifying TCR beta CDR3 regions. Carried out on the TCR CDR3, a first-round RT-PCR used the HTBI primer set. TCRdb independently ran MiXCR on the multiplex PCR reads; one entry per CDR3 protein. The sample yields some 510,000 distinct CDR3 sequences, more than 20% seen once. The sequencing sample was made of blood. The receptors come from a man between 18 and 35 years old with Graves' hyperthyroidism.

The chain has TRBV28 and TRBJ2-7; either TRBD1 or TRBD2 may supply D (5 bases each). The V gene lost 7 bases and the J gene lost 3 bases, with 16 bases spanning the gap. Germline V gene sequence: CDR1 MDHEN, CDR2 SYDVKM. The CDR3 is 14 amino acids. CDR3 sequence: CASKLGTLGYEQYF. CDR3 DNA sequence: TGTGCCAGCAAACTCGGGACCCTAGGCTACGAGCAGTACTTC.

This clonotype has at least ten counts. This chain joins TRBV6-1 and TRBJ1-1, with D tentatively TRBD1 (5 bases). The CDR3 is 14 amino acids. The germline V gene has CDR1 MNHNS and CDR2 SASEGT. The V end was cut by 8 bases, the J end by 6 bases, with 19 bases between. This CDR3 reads CASARVTERAEAFF. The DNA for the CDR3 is TGTGCCAGCGCTAGGGTGACAGAACGGGCTGAAGCTTTCTTT.

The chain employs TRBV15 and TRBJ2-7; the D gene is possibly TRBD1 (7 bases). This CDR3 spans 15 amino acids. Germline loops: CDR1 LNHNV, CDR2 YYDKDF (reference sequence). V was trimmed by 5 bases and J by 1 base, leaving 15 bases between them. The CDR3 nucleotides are TGTGCCACCAGCCTCCAGGGGGACTCTTCCTACGAGCAGTACTTC. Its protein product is CATSLQGDSSYEQYF.

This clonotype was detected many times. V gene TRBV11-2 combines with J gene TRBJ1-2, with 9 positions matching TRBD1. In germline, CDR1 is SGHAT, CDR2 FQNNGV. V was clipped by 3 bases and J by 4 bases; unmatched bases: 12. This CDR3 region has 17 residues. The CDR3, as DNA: TGTGCCAGCAGCTTCGGGACAGGGAAGAGTAAAGGCTATGGCTACACCTTC. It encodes CASSFGTGKSKGYGYTF.

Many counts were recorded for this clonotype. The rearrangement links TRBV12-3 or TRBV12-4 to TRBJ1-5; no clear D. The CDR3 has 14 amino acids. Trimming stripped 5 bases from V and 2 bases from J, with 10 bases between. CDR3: CASSLGPGNQPQHF. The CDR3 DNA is TGTGCCAGCAGTCTCGGACCGGGCAATCAGCCCCAGCATTTT.

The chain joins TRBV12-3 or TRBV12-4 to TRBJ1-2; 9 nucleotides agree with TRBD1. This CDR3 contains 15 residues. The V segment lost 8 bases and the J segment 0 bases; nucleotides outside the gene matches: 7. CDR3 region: CASGDRVRANYGYTF. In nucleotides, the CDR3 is TGTGCCAGCGGGGACAGGGTGAGGGCTAACTATGGCTACACCTTC.

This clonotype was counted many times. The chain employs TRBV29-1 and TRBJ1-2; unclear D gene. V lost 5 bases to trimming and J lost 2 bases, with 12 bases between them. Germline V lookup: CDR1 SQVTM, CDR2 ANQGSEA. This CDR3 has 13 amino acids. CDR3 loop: CSVSELINYGYTF. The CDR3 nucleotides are TGCAGCGTTAGTGAACTTATCAACTATGGCTACACCTTC.

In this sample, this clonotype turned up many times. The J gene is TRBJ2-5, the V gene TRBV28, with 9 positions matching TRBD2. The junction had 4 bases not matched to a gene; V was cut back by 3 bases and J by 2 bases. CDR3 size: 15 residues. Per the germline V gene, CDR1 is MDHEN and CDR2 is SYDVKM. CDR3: CASSLSSGGQETQYF. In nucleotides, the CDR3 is TGTGCCAGCAGTTTGAGTAGCGGGGGACAAGAGACCCAGTACTTC.

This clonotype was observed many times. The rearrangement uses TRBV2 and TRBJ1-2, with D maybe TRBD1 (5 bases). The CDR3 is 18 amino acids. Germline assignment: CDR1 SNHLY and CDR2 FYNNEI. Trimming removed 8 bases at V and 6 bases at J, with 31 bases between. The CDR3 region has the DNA TGTGCCAGCCGTGGGCCTTTAACCGACAGCGGGCTCGCGCATGGCTACACCTTC. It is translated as CASRGPLTDSGLAHGYTF.

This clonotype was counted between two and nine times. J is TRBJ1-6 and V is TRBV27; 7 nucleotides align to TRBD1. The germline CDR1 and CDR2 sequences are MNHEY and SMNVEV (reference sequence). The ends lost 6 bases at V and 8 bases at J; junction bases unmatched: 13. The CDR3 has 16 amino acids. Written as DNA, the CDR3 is TGTGCCAGCAGCCTACAGGGGACGGTTTTTGATTCACCCCTCCACTTT. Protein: CASSLQGTVFDSPLHF.

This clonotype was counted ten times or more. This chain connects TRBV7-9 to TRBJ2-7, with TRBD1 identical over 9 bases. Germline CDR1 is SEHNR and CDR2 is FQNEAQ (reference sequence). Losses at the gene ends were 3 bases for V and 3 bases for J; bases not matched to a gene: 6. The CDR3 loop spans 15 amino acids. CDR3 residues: CASSFPGQGYYEQYF. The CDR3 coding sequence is TGTGCCAGCAGCTTCCCGGGACAGGGCTACTACGAGCAGTACTTC.

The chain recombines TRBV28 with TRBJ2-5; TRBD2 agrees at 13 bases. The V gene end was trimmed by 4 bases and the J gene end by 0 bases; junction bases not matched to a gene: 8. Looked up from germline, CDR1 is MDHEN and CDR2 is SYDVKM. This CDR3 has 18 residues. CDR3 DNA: TGTGCCAGCAGTTCCCCGACTAGCGGGAGGTTGTACCAAGAGACCCAGTACTTC. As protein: CASSSPTSGRLYQETQYF. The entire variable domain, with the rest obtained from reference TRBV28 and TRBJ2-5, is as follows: DVKVTQSSRYLVKRTGEKVFLECVQDMDHENMFWYRQDPGLGLRLIYFSYDVKMKEKGDIPEGYSVSREKKERFSLILESASTNQTSMYLCASSSPTSGRLYQETQYFGPGTRLLVL.

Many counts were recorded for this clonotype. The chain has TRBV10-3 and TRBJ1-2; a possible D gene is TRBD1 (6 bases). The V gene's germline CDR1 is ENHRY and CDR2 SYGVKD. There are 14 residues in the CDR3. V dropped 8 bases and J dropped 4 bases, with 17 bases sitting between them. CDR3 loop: CAILREGGPYGYTF. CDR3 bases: TGTGCCATCCTTCGAGAAGGGGGACCCTATGGCTACACCTTC.

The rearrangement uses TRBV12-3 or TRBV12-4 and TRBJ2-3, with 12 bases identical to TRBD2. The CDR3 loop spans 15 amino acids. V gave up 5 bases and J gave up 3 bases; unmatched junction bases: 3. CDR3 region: CASSLTSGGTDTQYF. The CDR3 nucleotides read TGTGCCAGCAGTCTGACTAGCGGGGGAACAGATACGCAGTATTTT.

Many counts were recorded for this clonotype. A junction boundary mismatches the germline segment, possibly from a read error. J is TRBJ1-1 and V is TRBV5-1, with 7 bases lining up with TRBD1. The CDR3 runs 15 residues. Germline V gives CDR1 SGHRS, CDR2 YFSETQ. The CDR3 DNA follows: TGCGCCGGCAGCTCTACGGGGGGGCTGGACAGGGAAGCTTTCTTT. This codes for CAGSSTGGLDREAFF.

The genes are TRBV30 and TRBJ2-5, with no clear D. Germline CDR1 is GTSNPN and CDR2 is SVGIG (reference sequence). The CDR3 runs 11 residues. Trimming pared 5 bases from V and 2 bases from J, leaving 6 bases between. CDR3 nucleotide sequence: TGTGCCTGGTCGGAACAAGAGACCCAGTACTTC. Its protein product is CAWSEQETQYF.

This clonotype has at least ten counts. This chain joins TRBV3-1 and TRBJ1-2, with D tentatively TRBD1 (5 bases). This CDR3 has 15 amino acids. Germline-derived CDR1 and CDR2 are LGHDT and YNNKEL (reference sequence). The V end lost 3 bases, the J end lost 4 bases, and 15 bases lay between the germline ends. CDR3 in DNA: TGTGCCAGCAGCCACGAATGGGCGGGGGGCTATGGCTACACCTTC. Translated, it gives CASSHEWAGGYGYTF.

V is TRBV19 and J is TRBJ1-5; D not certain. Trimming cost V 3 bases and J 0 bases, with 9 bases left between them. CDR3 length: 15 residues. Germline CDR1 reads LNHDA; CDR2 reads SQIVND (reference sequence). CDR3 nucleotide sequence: TGTGCCAGTAGTATGGGTGCCAATAGCAATCAGCCCCAGCATTTT. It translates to CASSMGANSNQPQHF.

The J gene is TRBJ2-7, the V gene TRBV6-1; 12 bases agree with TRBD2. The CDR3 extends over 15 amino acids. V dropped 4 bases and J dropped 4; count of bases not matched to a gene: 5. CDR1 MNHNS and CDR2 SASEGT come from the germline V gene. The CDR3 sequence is CASSGLAGDGYEQYF. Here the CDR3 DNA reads TGTGCCAGCAGTGGACTAGCGGGAGACGGGTACGAGCAGTACTTC.

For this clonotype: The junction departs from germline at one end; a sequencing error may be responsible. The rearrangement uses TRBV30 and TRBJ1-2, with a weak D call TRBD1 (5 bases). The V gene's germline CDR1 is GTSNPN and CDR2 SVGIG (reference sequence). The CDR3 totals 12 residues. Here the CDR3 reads CAWKVTAYGYTF. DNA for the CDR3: TGTGCCTGGAAAGTGACAGCCTATGGTTACACCTTC.

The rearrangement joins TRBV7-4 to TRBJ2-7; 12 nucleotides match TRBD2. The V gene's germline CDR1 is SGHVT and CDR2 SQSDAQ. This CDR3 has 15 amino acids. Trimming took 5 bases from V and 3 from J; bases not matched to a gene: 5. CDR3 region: CASSSGLAGIYEQYF. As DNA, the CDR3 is TGTGCCAGCAGCAGCGGACTAGCGGGGATCTACGAGCAGTACTTC.

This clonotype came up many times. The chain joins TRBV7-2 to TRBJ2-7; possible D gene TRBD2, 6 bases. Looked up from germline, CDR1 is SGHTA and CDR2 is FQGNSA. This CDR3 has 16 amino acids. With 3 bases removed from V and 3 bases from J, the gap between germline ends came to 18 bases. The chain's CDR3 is CASSFLGGGEGYEQYF. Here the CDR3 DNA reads TGTGCCAGCAGCTTTCTGGGAGGTGGGGAAGGCTACGAGCAGTACTTC.

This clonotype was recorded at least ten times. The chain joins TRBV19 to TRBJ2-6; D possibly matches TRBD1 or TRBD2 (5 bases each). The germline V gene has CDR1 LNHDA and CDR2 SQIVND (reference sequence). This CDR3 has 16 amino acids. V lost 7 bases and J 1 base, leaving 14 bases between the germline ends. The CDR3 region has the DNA TGTGCCAGTATTCCGGGACGGAGATCTGGGGCCAACGTCCTGACTTTC. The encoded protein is CASIPGRRSGANVLTF.

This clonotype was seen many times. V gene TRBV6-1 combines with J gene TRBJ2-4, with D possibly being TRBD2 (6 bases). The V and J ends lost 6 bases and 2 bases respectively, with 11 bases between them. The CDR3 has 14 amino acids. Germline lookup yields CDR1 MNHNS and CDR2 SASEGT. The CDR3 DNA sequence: TGTGCCAGCAGGTCGGCGGGGTCCAAAAACATTCAGTACTTC. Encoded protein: CASRSAGSKNIQYF.

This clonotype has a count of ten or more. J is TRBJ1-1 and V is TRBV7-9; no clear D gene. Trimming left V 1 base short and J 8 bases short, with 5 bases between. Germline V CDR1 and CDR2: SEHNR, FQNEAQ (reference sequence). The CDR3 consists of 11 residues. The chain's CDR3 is CASSLGVEAFF. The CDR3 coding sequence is TGTGCCAGCAGCTTAGGGGTCGAAGCTTTCTTT.

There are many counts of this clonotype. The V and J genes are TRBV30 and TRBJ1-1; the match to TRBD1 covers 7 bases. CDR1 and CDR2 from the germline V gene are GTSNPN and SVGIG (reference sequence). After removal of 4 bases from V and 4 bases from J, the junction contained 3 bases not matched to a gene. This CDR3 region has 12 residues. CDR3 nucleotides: TGTGCCTGGAACAGGGGAGGCACTGAAGCTTTCTTT. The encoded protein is CAWNRGGTEAFF.

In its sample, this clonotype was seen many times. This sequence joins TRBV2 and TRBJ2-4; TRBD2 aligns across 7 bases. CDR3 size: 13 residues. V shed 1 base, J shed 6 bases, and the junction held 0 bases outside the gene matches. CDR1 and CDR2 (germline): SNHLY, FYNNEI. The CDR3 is CASSEGGGNIQYF. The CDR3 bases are TGTGCCAGCAGTGAAGGGGGGGGAAACATTCAGTACTTC.

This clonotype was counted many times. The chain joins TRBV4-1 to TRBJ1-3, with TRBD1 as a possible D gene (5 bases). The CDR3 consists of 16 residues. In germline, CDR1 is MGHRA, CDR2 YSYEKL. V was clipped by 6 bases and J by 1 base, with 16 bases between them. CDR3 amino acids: CASSQRGGGSGNTIYF. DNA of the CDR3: TGCGCCAGCAGTCAAAGGGGAGGAGGTTCTGGAAACACCATATATTTT.

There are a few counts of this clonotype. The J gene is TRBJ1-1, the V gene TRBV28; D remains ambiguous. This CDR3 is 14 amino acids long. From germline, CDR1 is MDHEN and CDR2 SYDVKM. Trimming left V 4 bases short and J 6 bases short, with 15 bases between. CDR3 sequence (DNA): TGTGCCAGCAGTTCCCACCACCCGCCACCTGAAGCTTTCTTT. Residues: CASSSHHPPPEAFF.

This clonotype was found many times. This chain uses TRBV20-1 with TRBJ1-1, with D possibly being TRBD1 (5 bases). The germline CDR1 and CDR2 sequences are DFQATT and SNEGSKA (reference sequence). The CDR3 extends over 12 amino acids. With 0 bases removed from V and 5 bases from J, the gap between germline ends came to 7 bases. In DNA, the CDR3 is TGCAGTGCTAGAGAACAGGAGACTGAAGCTTTCTTT. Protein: CSAREQETEAFF.